The 7 T cell receptor beta chains reported below all come from one sample, sequenced in a study of shared clonotypes between healthy human individuals. TCRdb's table, derived via immunoSEQ multiplex PCR, lists solely in-frame clones and lacks some. The data show 2,500,000 or so clones, roughly 93% seen once. The sequenced sample was naive CD4+ T cells from PBMCs. The sample's subset: CD45RA+ positively selected. The receptor source for this set is a man between 18 and 29 years old in good health. Some clones in this sample may be carry-over from other donors' samples.

The V and J genes are TRBV6-5 and TRBJ2-7; possible D gene TRBD1, 6 bases. With 6 bases removed from V and 5 bases from J, the gap between germline ends came to 17 bases. In germline, CDR1 is MNHEY, CDR2 SVGAGI. The CDR3 contains 14 residues. CDR3 region: CASRTGGLGDEQYF. The DNA for the CDR3 is TGTGCCAGCAGGACAGGTGGACTTGGCGACGAGCAGTACTTC.

V and J are TRBV7-2 and TRBJ2-3; weak D call: TRBD2 (7 bases). The CDR3 is made up of 16 amino acids. Trimming cost V 6 bases and J 0 bases, with 16 bases left between them. The germline CDR1 and CDR2 sequences are SGHTA and FQGNSA. The chain's CDR3 is CASRVAGAASTDTQYF. CDR3 nucleotides: TGTGCCAGCAGGGTCGCGGGGGCAGCTAGCACAGATACGCAGTATTTT.

The chain is built from TRBV4-1 and TRBJ2-7; the D is unclear. There are 15 residues in the CDR3. V was clipped by 1 base and J by 5 bases, with 15 bases between them. The germline CDR1 and CDR2 sequences are MGHRA and YSYEKL. The CDR3 DNA follows: TGCGCCAGCAGCCAAGTTCACCCCGGCCCTCACGAGCAGTACTTC. This encodes CASSQVHPGPHEQYF.

V gene TRBV7-9 combines with J gene TRBJ1-3, with D possibly being TRBD1 (5 bases). V was cut by 6 bases and J by 0 bases, with 6 bases left in between. The CDR3 totals 13 residues. Germline CDR1 is SEHNR and CDR2 is FQNEAQ (reference sequence). The CDR3: CASRDNSGNTIYF. The CDR3 nucleotides are TGTGCCAGCAGGGACAACTCTGGAAACACCATATATTTT.

This chain joins TRBV5-1 and TRBJ2-1; 11 nucleotides line up with TRBD2. V was clipped by 4 bases and J by 2 bases; unmatched bases: 8. Per the germline V gene, CDR1 is SGHRS and CDR2 is YFSETQ. The CDR3 is 17 amino acids. CDR3 sequence reads: CASSAYGTSGAYNEQFF. The CDR3 DNA follows: TGCGCCAGCAGCGCGTACGGGACTAGCGGAGCCTACAATGAGCAGTTCTTC. Drawing the rest from reference TRBV5-1 and TRBJ2-1, the complete variable domain is KAGVTQTPRYLIKTRGQQVTLSCSPISGHRSVSWYQQTPGQGLQFLFEYFSETQRNKGNFPGRFSGRQFSNSRSEMNVSTLELGDSALYLCASSAYGTSGAYNEQFFGPGTRLTVL.

The chain combines TRBV27 with TRBJ2-1; D possibly uses TRBD1 or TRBD2 (6 bases each). The V and J ends lost 7 bases and 2 bases respectively, with 18 bases between them. CDR1 and CDR2 (germline): MNHEY, SMNVEV (reference sequence). CDR3 length: 16 residues. CDR3 protein: CASIKGGSGAYNEQFF. Written as DNA, the CDR3 is TGTGCCAGCATCAAAGGGGGGTCAGGGGCCTACAATGAGCAGTTCTTC.

The chain uses TRBV7-8 and TRBJ2-2; tentatively, D is TRBD2 (6 bases). V lost 5 bases and J 7 bases, leaving 17 bases between the germline ends. The germline V gene encodes CDR1 SGHVS and CDR2 FQNEAQ. The CDR3 length is 15 residues. In nucleotides, the CDR3 is TGTGCCAGCAGCCTAAGGAGGGGAAGAGGCGGGGAGCTGTTTTTT. Amino acids: CASSLRRGRGGELFF.